The rows below give T cell receptor beta chains drawn from one sample of a study of T-cell memory formation after mild COVID-19. TCRdb re-derived calls from the 5' RACE reads in MiXCR, one entry per CDR3 protein. The sample includes approximately 300,000 distinct CDR3 sequences, around a sixth of them seen just once. The sample comprised PBMCs or a T cell subset sorted from them (not recorded which). The receptors were sampled from a man between 18 and 35 years old who had mild COVID-19 (a few samples of this study predate the infection). Cell type and time point are not known. CDR3s include the opening cysteine and the closing phenylalanine or tryptophan. The D gene is left open where the match is weak.

V gene	D gene	J gene	CDR3 protein
TRBV5-1	-	TRBJ1-1	CASSLFGANTEAFF
TRBV20-1	TRBD1	TRBJ1-1	CSATRQGMNTEAFF
TRBV5-6	TRBD2	TRBJ2-5	CASSSGLAAQTQYF
TRBV6-2/TRBV6-3	-	TRBJ1-2	CASRNPGNYGYTF
TRBV7-2	TRBD2	TRBJ2-5	CASSLQRGDGETQYF
TRBV18	TRBD2	TRBJ2-1	CASSPAGVSYNEQFF
TRBV9	-	TRBJ2-1	CASSPLREVSYNEQFF
TRBV12-3/TRBV12-4	-	TRBJ2-1	CASRSRGPSSYNEQFF
TRBV23-1	-	TRBJ2-2	CASSISTGNTGELFF
TRBV7-9	-	TRBJ1-1	CASSSVRANENTEAFF
TRBV29-1	-	TRBJ2-2	CSVTGTGELFF
TRBV7-6	TRBD1	TRBJ2-5	CASSLGLTGEETQYF
TRBV7-9	TRBD1	TRBJ1-4	CASSLGQVSEKLFF
TRBV6-5	-	TRBJ1-4	CASSYSSPLNEKLFF
TRBV7-2	-	TRBJ1-2	CASSSGLFYGYTF
TRBV6-5	-	TRBJ2-7	CASSYSRFGNYEQYF
TRBV7-2	TRBD2	TRBJ2-2	CASRPPGLANTGELFF
TRBV5-5	-	TRBJ2-7	CASSSSTREQYF
TRBV7-6	-	TRBJ1-1	CASSLAGNGMSEAFF
TRBV20-1	TRBD2	TRBJ2-3	CSARRASGGATDTQYF
TRBV20-1	-	TRBJ1-4	CSARDLRGGEKLFF
TRBV4-2	TRBD1	TRBJ2-7	CASSQDRTGAYEQYF
TRBV9	TRBD2	TRBJ2-1	CASSVAGTSYNEQFF
TRBV12-3/TRBV12-4	-	TRBJ1-4	CASSFINQGEKLFF
TRBV27	-	TRBJ1-4	CARNPGVTNEKLFF
TRBV6-2/TRBV6-3	-	TRBJ1-1	CASSYDGPMNTEAFF
TRBV6-2/TRBV6-3	-	TRBJ1-1	CASTYQAGYTEAFF
TRBV7-2	-	TRBJ2-5	CASSLGAGLETQYF
TRBV7-8	-	TRBJ1-1	CASSSPQGSIPEAFF
TRBV6-5	-	TRBJ1-1	CASSYRDISKAFF